These 26 T cell receptor beta chains came from one sample sequenced in a study of T-cell memory formation after mild COVID-19. TCRdb fed the 5' RACE reads into MiXCR, producing one record per CDR3 protein. The sample includes about 560,000 distinct CDR3 sequences, about 18% of them seen just once. The sample consisted of PBMCs or a T cell subset sorted from them (not recorded which). The source of these receptors is an adult woman who had mild COVID-19 (a few samples of this study predate the infection). Cell type and time point are not known.

Only a few counts were recorded for this clonotype. V gene TRBV19 combines with J gene TRBJ1-1; TRBD1 matches at 9 bases. This CDR3 has 15 amino acids. The V and J ends lost 8 bases and 9 bases, in that order; junction bases with no gene match: 16. The germline CDR1 and CDR2 sequences are LNHDA and SQIVND (reference sequence). CDR3 amino acids: CASLNPPKTGGQAFF. The CDR3 nucleotides read TGTGCCAGTTTGAACCCTCCCAAAACAGGGGGCCAAGCTTTCTTT.

The rearrangement joins TRBV30 to TRBJ2-2, with 15 positions matching TRBD2. J gave up 5 bases and V 3 bases, and 7 bases lay outside the gene matches. CDR3 length: 17 residues. Germline CDR1 is GTSNPN and CDR2 is SVGIG (reference sequence). The DNA of the CDR3 is TGTGCCTGGAGCAACGGGGGACTAGCGGGAGGAACCGGGGAGCTGTTTTTT. As protein: CAWSNGGLAGGTGELFF. The full variable domain, rest sourced from reference TRBV30 and TRBJ2-2, is SQTIHQWPATLVQPVGSPLSLECTVEGTSNPNLYWYRQAAGRGLQLLFYSVGIGQISSEVPQNLSASRPQDRQFILSSKKLLLSDSGFYLCAWSNGGLAGGTGELFFGEGSRLTVL.

This clonotype occurred a few times. This chain links TRBV7-2 with TRBJ2-1; 10 nucleotides align to TRBD2. Germline values: CDR1 SGHTA, CDR2 FQGNSA. V lost 1 base to trimming and J lost 5 bases; unmatched junction nucleotides: 5. CDR3 size: 16 residues. CDR3 DNA: TGTGCCAGCAGCTTAGTCGGACTAGCGGTCAACAATGAGCAGTTCTTC. Its translation is CASSLVGLAVNNEQFF.

This clonotype was counted between two and nine times. This chain connects TRBV29-1 to TRBJ2-7; 8 nucleotides line up with TRBD2. J lost 3 bases, V lost 8 bases, and 6 bases had no gene match. This CDR3 has 12 amino acids. Germline V lookup: CDR1 SQVTM, CDR2 ANQGSEA. The CDR3 DNA follows: TGCAGCTTTACGGGGGGGGACTACGAGCAGTACTTC. Protein sequence: CSFTGGDYEQYF.

This clonotype was seen a few times. The gene calls are TRBV20-1 and TRBJ2-7; either TRBD1 or TRBD2 may fit D (5 bases each). V was shortened by 1 base and J by 6 bases, with 13 bases between the two germline ends. This CDR3 contains 13 residues. The germline V gene encodes CDR1 DFQATT and CDR2 SNEGSKA (reference sequence). The CDR3, as DNA: TGCAGTGCTAGAGGAGGGGCCTCGGGCGAGCAGTACTTC. It encodes CSARGGASGEQYF.

This clonotype was detected many times. The V gene is TRBV7-3, the J gene TRBJ2-2; 10 bases match TRBD2. CDR1 is SGHTA and CDR2 is FQGTGA in the germline V gene. The CDR3 covers 15 residues. Trimming cost V 5 bases and J 3 bases; bases outside gene matches: 3. The CDR3 coding sequence is TGTGCCAGCAGCCTAGCGGGAGCTGACACCGGGGAGCTGTTTTTT. Protein: CASSLAGADTGELFF.

This chain joins TRBV4-1 and TRBJ2-7; 11 bases agree with TRBD2. The CDR3 spans 14 residues. Germline V gene sequence: CDR1 MGHRA, CDR2 YSYEKL. With V trimmed by 2 bases and J by 7 bases, 4 bases remained unmatched. The CDR3 sequence: CASSQTSGSWEQYF. CDR3 DNA: TGCGCCAGCAGCCAAACTAGCGGGAGCTGGGAGCAGTACTTC.

This chain uses TRBV12-3 or TRBV12-4 with TRBJ1-1; 7 nucleotides align to TRBD1. The CDR3 contains 14 residues. Losses at the gene ends were 3 bases for V and 3 bases for J; bases not matched to a gene: 4. CDR3 DNA: TGTGCCAGCAGTTTGACAGGGTTGGACACTGAAGCTTTCTTT. Its protein product is CASSLTGLDTEAFF.

This chain connects TRBV7-9 to TRBJ1-1; TRBD1 might be the D (6 bases). Germline lookup yields CDR1 SEHNR and CDR2 FQNEAQ (reference sequence). CDR3 size: 14 residues. The ends were cut back, 1 base at V and 6 bases at J, with 12 bases in the middle. The CDR3 nucleotides read TGTGCCAGCAGCTTAGTGTTAGGGGGAGCTGAAGCTTTCTTT. This gives the protein CASSLVLGGAEAFF.

This chain connects TRBV20-1 to TRBJ2-4; TRBD1 agrees at 7 bases. This CDR3 is built from 15 residues. V was pared by 7 bases and J by 1 base, with 10 bases of the junction left unmatched. Per germline, CDR1 DFQATT and CDR2 SNEGSKA (reference sequence). CDR3 DNA sequence: TGCAGTGGCACGACAGGGAGATATGCCAAAAACATTCAGTACTTC. Translation gives CSGTTGRYAKNIQYF.

The chain is built from TRBV20-1 and TRBJ1-1; 7 bases line up with TRBD1. Germline V gives CDR1 DFQATT, CDR2 SNEGSKA (reference sequence). The CDR3 is 14 amino acids. The V gene end was trimmed by 6 bases and the J gene end by 10 bases; junction bases not matched to a gene: 17. The CDR3 region has the DNA TGCAGTGCCAGGGCGGGACAGTCTTTCGGTGCAGCTTTCTTT. It specifies CSARAGQSFGAAFF.

This clonotype was counted only a few times. The rearrangement uses TRBV7-2 and TRBJ2-1; D is undetermined. The CDR3 consists of 13 residues. Germline loops: CDR1 SGHTA, CDR2 FQGNSA. Trimming cost V 3 bases and J 7 bases, with 10 bases left between them. The CDR3 spells CASSLPEYNEQFF. The CDR3 DNA follows: TGTGCCAGCAGCTTGCCCGAGTATAATGAGCAGTTCTTC. Together with reference TRBV7-2 and TRBJ2-1, the CDR3 gives the full variable domain: GAGVSQSPSNKVTEKGKDVELRCDPISGHTALYWYRQSLGQGLEFLIYFQGNSAPDKSGLPSDRFSAERTGGSVSTLTIQRTQQEDSAVYLCASSLPEYNEQFFGPGTRLTVL.

The table lists this clonotype with a few counts. The J gene is TRBJ1-5, the V gene TRBV21-1. TRBV21-1 has pseudogene status. The CDR3 runs to 16 residues. The CDR3 DNA reads TGTGCCAGCAGCTCACCCGCATGGGGAAGCAATCAGCCCCAGCATTTT. Protein: CASSSPAWGSNQPQHF.

This clonotype was observed a few times. The chain couples TRBV12-3 or TRBV12-4 to TRBJ1-4, with D uncertain. V gave up 8 bases and J gave up 7 bases, with 20 bases separating them. This CDR3 comprises 15 residues. As DNA, the CDR3 is TGTGCCAGCTGTTCTCCCGGGGATAGAGCTGAAAAACTGTTTTTT. Translating it yields CASCSPGDRAEKLFF.

CDR3 bases: TGCGCCAGCAGCTTGGGCCCTCCCGAGACCCAGTACTTC. Protein product: CASSLGPPETQYF. The V and J genes are TRBV5-1 and TRBJ2-5; D unresolved. In germline, CDR1 is SGHRS, CDR2 YFSETQ. The ends were cut back, 0 bases at V and 5 bases at J, with 8 bases in the middle. The CDR3 spans 13 residues.

This clonotype was detected only a few times. V and J are TRBV5-1 and TRBJ1-2; D is unclear. Trimming removed 0 bases from V and 1 base from J, with 10 bases in between. The CDR3 has 15 amino acids. CDR1 is SGHRS, CDR2 YFSETQ, per germline. The CDR3 region has the DNA TGCGCCAGCAGCTTGGCCCCACAGAGTAACTATGGCTACACCTTC. This codes for CASSLAPQSNYGYTF.

This chain joins TRBV15 and TRBJ2-7; D possibly corresponds to TRBD1 (6 bases). CDR1 is LNHNV and CDR2 is YYDKDF in the germline V gene (reference sequence). CDR3 size: 13 residues. V dropped 7 bases and J dropped 1 base, with 11 bases sitting between them. The DNA for the CDR3 is TGTGCCACCACTGCCAGGGGTTCCTACGAGCAGTACTTC. Its translation: CATTARGSYEQYF.

This clonotype was observed many times. This chain uses TRBV12-3 or TRBV12-4 with TRBJ2-2; perhaps TRBD2 as D (5 bases). Trimming took 5 bases from V and 4 from J, leaving 14 bases between them. The CDR3 contains 15 residues. In nucleotides, the CDR3 is TGTGCCAGCAGTACCTTGGGAGTTTCCACCGGGGAGCTGTTTTTT. Translation: CASSTLGVSTGELFF.

In its sample, this clonotype was seen a few times. The chain has TRBV12-3 or TRBV12-4 and TRBJ2-7, with 7 bases lining up with TRBD1. V gave up 3 bases and J gave up 2 bases; unmatched junction bases: 7. This CDR3 is built from 15 residues. CDR3: CASSFDRDSTYEQYF. The CDR3 DNA is TGTGCCAGCAGTTTCGACAGGGACAGCACCTACGAGCAGTACTTC.

The V gene is TRBV7-9, the J gene TRBJ2-1; possibly TRBD1 or TRBD2 for D (5 bases each). CDR1 is SEHNR, CDR2 FQNEAQ, per germline (reference sequence). This CDR3 is built from 16 residues. V lost 5 bases and J lost 1, with 15 bases in between. The CDR3 DNA reads TGTGCCAGCAGCCCGTCGTTGGGGGAATCCTACAATGAGCAGTTCTTC. Its translation: CASSPSLGESYNEQFF. The full variable domain, with the rest looked up from reference TRBV7-9 and TRBJ2-1, is DTGVSQNPRHKITKRGQNVTFRCDPISEHNRLYWYRQTLGQGPEFLTYFQNEAQLEKSRLLSDRFSAERPKGSFSTLEIQRTEQGDSAMYLCASSPSLGESYNEQFFGPGTRLTVL.

The chain employs TRBV15 and TRBJ2-1, with 10 bases matching TRBD1. V trimming: 0 bases; J trimming: 0 bases; junction bases outside the gene matches: 5. Germline CDR1 is LNHNV and CDR2 is YYDKDF (reference sequence). The length of the CDR3 is 18 residues. CDR3: CATSRERGQGSSYNEQFF. CDR3 sequence (DNA): TGTGCCACCAGCAGAGAAAGGGGACAGGGGAGCTCCTACAATGAGCAGTTCTTC. Full variable domain (missing parts from reference TRBV15 and TRBJ2-1): DAMVIQNPRYQVTQFGKPVTLSCSQTLNHNVMYWYQQKSSQAPKLLFHYYDKDFNNEADTPDNFQSRRPNTSFCFLDIRSPGLGDTAMYLCATSRERGQGSSYNEQFFGPGTRLTVL.

This clonotype turned up a few times. This CDR3 is CAWSVFGGGANTGELFF. Here the CDR3 DNA reads TGTGCCTGGAGTGTTTTTGGCGGCGGAGCGAACACCGGGGAGCTGTTTTTT. This chain links TRBV30 with TRBJ2-2; the D is unclear. V was clipped by 0 bases and J by 0 bases, with 14 bases between them. The CDR3 is 17 residues long. Germline values: CDR1 GTSNPN, CDR2 SVGIG (reference sequence). Variable domain in full (rest from reference TRBV30 and TRBJ2-2): SQTIHQWPATLVQPVGSPLSLECTVEGTSNPNLYWYRQAAGRGLQLLFYSVGIGQISSEVPQNLSASRPQDRQFILSSKKLLLSDSGFYLCAWSVFGGGANTGELFFGEGSRLTVL.

CDR3 DNA sequence: TGTGCCAGCAGCCAACCCCGGACAGGAGGGGTTAACACTGAAGCTTTCTTT. This gives the protein CASSQPRTGGVNTEAFF. V gene TRBV4-2 combines with J gene TRBJ1-1; TRBD1 matches at 7 bases. Germline V gene data show CDR1 as LGHNA and CDR2 as YNFKEQ. The V gene end was trimmed by 2 bases and the J gene end by 2 bases; junction bases not matched to a gene: 11. The CDR3 spans 17 residues.

In this sample, this clonotype turned up a few times. The DNA for the CDR3 is TGTGCCAGCTCACCACCAGTGAACACTGAAGCTTTCTTT. Its protein product is CASSPPVNTEAFF. The chain couples TRBV18 to TRBJ1-1; no reliable D call. Germline-derived CDR1 and CDR2 are KGHSH and LQKENI. V was pared by 0 bases and J by 0 bases, with 2 bases between. The CDR3 is 13 amino acids. Complete variable domain (other parts from reference TRBV18 and TRBJ1-1): NAGVMQNPRHLVRRRGQEARLRCSPMKGHSHVYWYRQLPEEGLKFMVYLQKENIIDESGMPKERFSAEFPKEGPSILRIQQVVRGDSAAYFCASSPPVNTEAFFGQGTRLTVV.

V is TRBV12-3 or TRBV12-4 and J is TRBJ1-2; D is unresolved. Trimming removed 2 bases from V and 8 bases from J, with 3 bases in between. This CDR3 region has 10 residues. The DNA of the CDR3 is TGTGCCAGCAGTTTATTCGGCTACACCTTC. Translation: CASSLFGYTF.

The rearrangement joins TRBV3-1 to TRBJ1-4, with TRBD1 as a possible D gene (5 bases). From germline, CDR1 is LGHDT and CDR2 YNNKEL (reference sequence). Between the trimmed V and J ends, which lost 1 base and 5 bases, there was a span of 14 bases. The CDR3 covers 16 residues. The CDR3 here is CASSQGRRTRNEKLFF. CDR3 nucleotides: TGTGCCAGCAGCCAAGGCCGGAGGACAAGGAATGAAAAACTGTTTTTT.